The entry that follows covers one T cell receptor beta chain sequence. Its target is not known. Clones were read by immunoSEQ multiplex PCR, and TCRdb kept only the in-frame ones, dropping some. The sample lists roughly 14,000 clones; 82% were seen once. This specimen belongs to a study of lymphopenia after photon versus proton radiotherapy. Findings of the study overall: After the lymphocyte nadir, photon-treated repertoires showed oligoclonal expansion, especially of CD8+ Temra cells. In patients who died, overall survival fell as post-nadir TCR diversity dropped more.

The TCR sequence derives from a man in his fifties or sixties with gastric cancer. The specimen was peripheral blood, collected from a patient treated with photon-based radiotherapy.

The CDR3 spells CASKGENYEQYF. The CDR3 DNA reads as TGCGCCAGCAAGGGGGAGAACTACGAGCAGTACTTC. The V gene is TRBV5-1, the J gene TRBJ2-7, with TRBD1 as a possible D gene (6 bases). The V and J ends lost 6 bases and 3 bases respectively, with 10 bases between them. The CDR3 contains 12 residues. CDR1 and CDR2 from the germline V gene are SGHRS and YFSETQ.